This TCR beta chain stems from a study of CD8+ T cells in alopecia areata (dated by TCRdb to the late 2010s). Some background on the complete study: Female C3H/HeJ recipients, roughly 6-11 weeks old, were grafted with skin from C3H/HeJ donors with spontaneous alopecia (about 6-12 months old). On the human side, TCRbeta sequencing was run on scalp tissue and on sorted CD4+ and CD8+ peripheral blood T cells from healthy controls and from alopecia areata patients with either patchy or totalis/universalis disease. RNA came from the PAXgene miRNA kit for fixed scalp, the miRNeasy kit for PBMCs, and the RNeasy kit for mouse skin. Scalp clonality was compared across normal scalp (n=4), patchy alopecia areata scalp (n=8), and alopecia totalis/universalis scalp (n=8). High-throughput TCRbeta sequencing was used to examine T cell clonal expansion in alopecia areata in both the C3H/HeJ mouse model and human patients. immunoSEQ multiplex PCR using 35 Vbeta forward primers and 13 Jbeta reverse primers was used to amplify TCRbeta CDR3 regions.

Details on this clone: Its antigen remains undetermined. The receptor originates from a mouse, and its gene names and germline sequences are accordingly murine. The read terminates 3 residues ahead of where the CDR3 ends, so the germline J gene completes it.

Results the study describes overall, beyond this receptor: Scalp TCR repertoire analysis is complicated because resident alphabeta T cells in normal human skin are also sequenced, whereas mouse skin is dominated by gammadelta T cells. Compared with normal scalp, lesional scalp, particularly in alopecia totalis/universalis, had higher clonality and more expanded CD8+ clones, which suggests antigenic drive. Shared TCR sequences between patients were less evident than in mice, which may be partly attributable to HLA diversity in the patient population.

Taken from the germline V gene, the CDR1 and CDR2 loops are MSHET and SYDVDS. The trim is 5 bases for V and 4 bases for J, with a gap of 9 bases between the germline ends. From the cysteine up to the phenylalanine, the CDR3 has a length of 14 residues. Of the CDR3's DNA, 33 bases were read; they are in frame from base 1. Library construction relied on the immunoSEQ multiplex PCR assay. To provide template for TCR sequencing, every sample had RNA extracted and reverse transcribed into cDNA. First-strand cDNA was synthesized with SuperScript III using a 2:1 mix of oligo-dT and random hexamers. A synthetic immune receptor repertoire was used to gauge amplification bias, and whatever bias remained was removed computationally. Libraries were sequenced on Illumina HiSeq using 60 bp reads that covered the CDR3 and were read from J toward V. The original methods were these. Raw reads were preprocessed for error removal, and CDR3 was defined according to IMGT conventions as running from the conserved cysteine to phenylalanine. Clonality was computed as 1 minus the Shannon entropy, with the entropy normalized by log2 of the number of productive unique TCRs. Whether each scalp clone was CD4 or CD8 was inferred by checking scalp TCRbeta sequences against the CD4 and CD8 repertoires from sorted blood. Here the immuneACCESS table is served through TCRdb, limited to in-frame sequences with V and J called. Missing clones are a known gap in these copies; in checked studies unresolved V genes cover under half, and the rest lacks a known reason. That table supplies the V and J calls and clone size; D and trimming were determined from the DNA. The table shows roughly 260,000 clones here, with no singletons. The ten largest clonotypes hold 1.2% of the sample.

Cells from mouse cutaneous lymph nodes were pooled, stained for CD4, CD8alpha, NKG2D, NKG2ACE and other markers, and then sorted on a BD Influx. In this chain, TRBV29 is recombined with TRBJ1-6, with TRBD1 as a weak D call on 5 bases. TRBJ1-6 is an open reading frame whose function is uncertain. The specimen sequenced was CD4+ T cells sorted from a lymph node. The TCR comes from a C3H/HeJ mouse with alopecia areata. This strain is characterized by the MHC haplotype H2-k. The CDR3 loop reads CASSPRQYNSPLYF. The DNA read from the CDR3 is TGTGCTAGCAGTCCCCGACAGTATAATTCGCCC.